These 7 T cell receptor beta chains were all obtained from the same sample, sequenced in a study of blood T cell repertoires in COVID-19. Libraries were prepared by immunoSEQ multiplex PCR; TCRdb keeps only in-frame clonotypes and omits some of them. The sample records 50,000 to 70,000 clones, around 84% being singletons. The specimen sequenced was peripheral blood. These receptor sequences come from a man over 45 with active COVID-19.

The chain has TRBV5-5 and TRBJ2-6; weak D call: TRBD1 (6 bases). The germline V gene encodes CDR1 SGHKS and CDR2 YYEKEE (reference sequence). This CDR3 is built from 15 residues. With 4 bases removed from V and 1 base from J, the gap between germline ends came to 9 bases. The CDR3 spells CASSLTGSGANVLTF. Written as DNA, the CDR3 is TGTGCCAGCAGCCTAACAGGGTCTGGGGCCAACGTCCTGACTTTC.

The chain couples TRBV11-2 to TRBJ2-7; tentatively, D is TRBD1 (6 bases). The V gene's germline CDR1 is SGHAT and CDR2 FQNNGV. There are 13 residues in the CDR3. The ends were cut back, 5 bases at V and 5 bases at J, with 13 bases in the middle. The CDR3 sequence is CASSITGTNEQYV. CDR3 nucleotide sequence: TGTGCCAGCAGCATAACAGGGACCAACGAGCAGTACGTC.

The chain carries TRBV6-1 and TRBJ2-2; 7 nucleotides align to TRBD1. Unmatched junction bases numbered 8, after V lost 3 bases and J lost 4 bases. The CDR3 is 16 amino acids. Germline lookup yields CDR1 MNHNS and CDR2 SASEGT. Here the CDR3 reads CASSDRQGIGTGELFF. In DNA, the CDR3 is TGTGCCAGCAGTGATCGACAGGGAATTGGCACCGGGGAGCTGTTTTTT.

DNA of the CDR3: TGTGCCAGCAGCCAGACGGGGGGGCCCTACAATGAGCAGTTCTTC. Its protein is CASSQTGGPYNEQFF. This chain connects TRBV13 to TRBJ2-1; 8 bases match TRBD2. After removal of 5 bases from V and 2 bases from J, the junction contained 5 bases not matched to a gene. The CDR3 loop spans 15 amino acids. CDR1 and CDR2 from the germline V gene are PRHDT and FYEKMQ (reference sequence).

This chain joins TRBV3-1 (or the pseudogene TRBV3-2) and TRBJ2-1; 8 positions match TRBD2. With 3 bases clipped from V and 10 bases from J, the junction kept 17 bases outside the gene matches. Per the germline V gene, CDR1 is LGHDT and CDR2 is YNNKEL (reference sequence). The CDR3 extends over 17 amino acids. The CDR3 region is CASSHRLYPGGGDEQFF. CDR3 DNA: TGTGCCAGCAGCCACCGATTGTATCCGGGAGGGGGGGACGAGCAGTTCTTC.

The chain combines TRBV19 with TRBJ1-4, with a weak D call TRBD1 (5 bases). Trimming left V 6 bases short and J 4 bases short, with 12 bases between. The CDR3 loop spans 14 amino acids. Germline V gene sequence: CDR1 LNHDA, CDR2 SQIVND (reference sequence). Written as DNA, the CDR3 is TGTGCCAGTAGGGAGGGGAGACATAATGAAAAACTGTTTTTT. This codes for CASREGRHNEKLFF.

The chain employs TRBV3-1 (or the pseudogene TRBV3-2) and TRBJ1-6, with D possibly matching TRBD1 (5 bases). Germline V gives CDR1 LGHDT, CDR2 YNNKEL (reference sequence). The CDR3 length is 15 residues. Deletions cut 2 bases from V and 10 bases from J, with 15 bases between. For the CDR3, the DNA is TGTGCCAGCAGCCAATTAGGGCAGGGCGGCTCACCCCTCCACTTT. Protein sequence: CASSQLGQGGSPLHF.